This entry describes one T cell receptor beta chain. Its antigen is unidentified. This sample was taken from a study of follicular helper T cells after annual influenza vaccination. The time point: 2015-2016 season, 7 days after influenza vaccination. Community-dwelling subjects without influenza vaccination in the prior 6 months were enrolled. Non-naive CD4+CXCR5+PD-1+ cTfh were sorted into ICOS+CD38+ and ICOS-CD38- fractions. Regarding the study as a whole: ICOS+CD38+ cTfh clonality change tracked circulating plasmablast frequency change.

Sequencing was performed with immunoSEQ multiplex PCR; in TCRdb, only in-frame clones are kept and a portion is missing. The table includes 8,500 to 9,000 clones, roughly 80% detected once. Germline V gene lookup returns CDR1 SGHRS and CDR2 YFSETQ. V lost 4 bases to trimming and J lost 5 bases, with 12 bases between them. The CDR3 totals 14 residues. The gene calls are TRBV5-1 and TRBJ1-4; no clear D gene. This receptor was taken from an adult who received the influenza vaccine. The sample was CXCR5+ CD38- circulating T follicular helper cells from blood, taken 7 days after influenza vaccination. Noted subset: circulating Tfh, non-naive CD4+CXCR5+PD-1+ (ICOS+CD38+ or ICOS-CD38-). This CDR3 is CASSEEGQNEKLFF. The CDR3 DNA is TGCGCCAGCAGCGAGGAGGGTCAGAATGAAAAACTGTTTTTT.